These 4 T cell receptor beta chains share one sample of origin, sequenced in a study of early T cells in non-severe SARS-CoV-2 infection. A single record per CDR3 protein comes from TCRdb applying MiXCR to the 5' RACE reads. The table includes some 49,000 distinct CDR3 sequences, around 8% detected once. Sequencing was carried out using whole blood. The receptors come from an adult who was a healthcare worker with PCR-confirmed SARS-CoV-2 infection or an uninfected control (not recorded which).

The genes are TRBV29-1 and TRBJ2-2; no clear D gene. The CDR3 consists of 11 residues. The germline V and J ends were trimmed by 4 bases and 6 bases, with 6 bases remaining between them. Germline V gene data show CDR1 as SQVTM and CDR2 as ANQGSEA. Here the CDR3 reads CSVGGSGELFF. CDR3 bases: TGCAGCGTTGGAGGTTCCGGGGAGCTGTTTTTT.

The CDR3 DNA reads as TGTGCCTGGAGCGCCGAGACTAGCTTCACAGATACGCAGTATTTT. It yields the protein CAWSAETSFTDTQYF. The chain is built from TRBV30 and TRBJ2-3, with TRBD2 matching 7 bases. The CDR3 length is 15 residues. Trimming took 3 bases from V and 2 from J; bases not matched to a gene: 8. The germline V gene encodes CDR1 GTSNPN and CDR2 SVGIG (reference sequence).

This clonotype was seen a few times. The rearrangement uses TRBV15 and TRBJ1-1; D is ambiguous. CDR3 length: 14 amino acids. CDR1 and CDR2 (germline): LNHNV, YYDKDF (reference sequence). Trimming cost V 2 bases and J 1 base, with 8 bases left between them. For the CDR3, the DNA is TGTGCCACCAGCAGAAGAGGCGGGAACACTGAAGCTTTCTTT. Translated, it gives CATSRRGGNTEAFF.

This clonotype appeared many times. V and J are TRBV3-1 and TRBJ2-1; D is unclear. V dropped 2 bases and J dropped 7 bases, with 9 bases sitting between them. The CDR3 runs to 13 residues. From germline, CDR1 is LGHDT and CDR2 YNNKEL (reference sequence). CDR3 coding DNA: TGTGCCAGCAGCCAAACCTTTAGTAATGAGCAGTTCTTC. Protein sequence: CASSQTFSNEQFF.